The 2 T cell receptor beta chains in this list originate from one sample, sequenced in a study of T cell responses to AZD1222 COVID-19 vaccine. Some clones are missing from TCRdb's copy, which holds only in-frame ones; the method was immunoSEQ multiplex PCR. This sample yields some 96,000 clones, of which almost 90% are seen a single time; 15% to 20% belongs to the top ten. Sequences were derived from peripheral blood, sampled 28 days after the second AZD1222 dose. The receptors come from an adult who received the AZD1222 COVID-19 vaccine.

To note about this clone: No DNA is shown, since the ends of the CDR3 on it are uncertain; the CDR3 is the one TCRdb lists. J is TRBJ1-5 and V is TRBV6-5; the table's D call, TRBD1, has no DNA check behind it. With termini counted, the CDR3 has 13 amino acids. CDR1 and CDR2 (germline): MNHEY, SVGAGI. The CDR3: CASSYVAGGIRHF.

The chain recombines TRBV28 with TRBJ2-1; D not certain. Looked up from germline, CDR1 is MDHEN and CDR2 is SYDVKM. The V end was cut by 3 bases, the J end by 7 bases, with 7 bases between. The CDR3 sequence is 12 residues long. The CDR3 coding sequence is TGTGCCAGCAGTTTTACGAGGAATGAGCAGTTCTTC. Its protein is CASSFTRNEQFF.